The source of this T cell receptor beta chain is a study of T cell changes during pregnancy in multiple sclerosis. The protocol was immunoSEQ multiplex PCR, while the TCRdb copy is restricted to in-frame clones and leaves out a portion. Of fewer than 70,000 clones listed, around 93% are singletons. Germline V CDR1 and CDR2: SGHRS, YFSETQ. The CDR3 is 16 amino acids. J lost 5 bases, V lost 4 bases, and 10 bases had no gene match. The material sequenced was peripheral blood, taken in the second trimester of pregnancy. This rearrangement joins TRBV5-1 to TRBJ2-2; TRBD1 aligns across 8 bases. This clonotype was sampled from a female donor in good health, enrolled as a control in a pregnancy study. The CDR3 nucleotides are TGCGCCAGCAGCCGGTCTGGACAGGGACGGACCGGGGAGCTGTTTTTT. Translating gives CASSRSGQGRTGELFF.